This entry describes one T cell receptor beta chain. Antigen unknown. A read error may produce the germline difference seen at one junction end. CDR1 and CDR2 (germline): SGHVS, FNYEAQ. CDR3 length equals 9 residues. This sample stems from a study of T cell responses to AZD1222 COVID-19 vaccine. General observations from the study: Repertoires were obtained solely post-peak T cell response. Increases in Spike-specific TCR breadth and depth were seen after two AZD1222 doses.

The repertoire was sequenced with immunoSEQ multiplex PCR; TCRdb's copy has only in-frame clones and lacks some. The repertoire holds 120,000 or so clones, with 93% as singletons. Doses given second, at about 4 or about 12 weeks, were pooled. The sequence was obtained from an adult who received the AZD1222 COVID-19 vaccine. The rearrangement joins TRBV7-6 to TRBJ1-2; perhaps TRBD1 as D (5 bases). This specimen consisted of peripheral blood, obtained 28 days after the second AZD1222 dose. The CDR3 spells CATQGPDSF. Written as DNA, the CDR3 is TGTGCCACCCAGGGCCCAGATTCCTTC.